This T cell receptor (beta chain) emerged from a study of Tregs in tolerant kidney transplant recipients. The study's findings and limits: Biological reproducibility was not directly addressed in this study.

This CDR3 region has 15 residues. Per germline, CDR1 SGHRS and CDR2 YFSETQ. Here immunoSEQ multiplex PCR was the method, and the copy in TCRdb shows in-frame clones only, minus some. The sample gives 200,000 to 300,000 clones, about four fifths of which show up once; 0.5% to 0.65% is in the top ten. Unstimulated regulatory T cells (CD4+CD25+CD127-), CD4+CD25- non-regulatory cells, CD4 and CD8 cells were FACS-sorted from thawed PBMCs. A word on this clone: Antigen specificity is unknown.

This rearrangement joins TRBV5-1 to TRBJ2-5, with TRBD1 matching over 8 bases. TRBJ2-7 explains the end of the DNA better; the J call may be wrong. Sequenced sample: CD4+ T cells from blood. The sequence derives from a human donor in good health. The CDR3 protein is CASSPTAGGPYEQYF. The CDR3, as DNA: TGCGCCAGCAGTCCCACCGCAGGGGGCCCCTACGAGCAGTACTTC.